Listed here are 26 T cell receptor beta chains from one sample, sequenced in a study of T cell responses to AZD1222 COVID-19 vaccine. Sequencing was performed with immunoSEQ multiplex PCR; in TCRdb, only in-frame clones are kept and a portion is missing. The table lists tens of thousands of clones, roughly 85% of them singletons. Material: peripheral blood, obtained on day 0 of AZD1222 vaccination. Source of these receptors: an adult in good health.

The chain carries TRBV11-3 and TRBJ1-1; unclear D gene. V lost 4 bases and J 4 bases, leaving 4 bases between the germline ends. The CDR3 runs 11 residues. In germline, CDR1 is SGHNT, CDR2 YENEEA. In nucleotides, the CDR3 is TGTGCCAGCAGCTCAATCACTGAAGCTTTCTTT. It codes for CASSSITEAFF.

The V call is TRBV7-9, the J call TRBJ2-5, with 8 bases fitting TRBD1. Germline assignment: CDR1 SEHNR and CDR2 FQNEAQ (reference sequence). The junction had 8 bases not matched to a gene; V was cut back by 5 bases and J by 3 bases. The CDR3 is 15 amino acids. CDR3 coding DNA: TGTGCCAGCAGCACTCGACAGGGGACAAAAGAGACCCAGTACTTC. Its protein product is CASSTRQGTKETQYF. Full variable domain (missing parts from reference TRBV7-9 and TRBJ2-5): DTGVSQNPRHKITKRGQNVTFRCDPISEHNRLYWYRQTLGQGPEFLTYFQNEAQLEKSRLLSDRFSAERPKGSFSTLEIQRTEQGDSAMYLCASSTRQGTKETQYFGPGTRLLVL.

V gene TRBV29-1 combines with J gene TRBJ1-3; D gene uncertain. CDR3 size: 13 residues. Trimming removed 3 bases at V and 1 base at J, with 7 bases between. Germline V lookup: CDR1 SQVTM, CDR2 ANQGSEA. CDR3: CSVEMWSGNTIYF. The DNA for the CDR3 is TGCAGCGTTGAGATGTGGTCTGGAAACACCATATATTTT. The full variable domain, completed using reference TRBV29-1 and TRBJ1-3, is SAVISQKPSRDICQRGTSLTIQCQVDSQVTMMFWYRQQPGQSLTLIATANQGSEATYESGFVIDKFPISRPNLTFSTLTVSNMSPEDSSIYLCSVEMWSGNTIYFGEGSWLTVV.

V and J are TRBV5-1 and TRBJ2-3; maybe TRBD2 (6 bases). From germline, CDR1 is SGHRS and CDR2 YFSETQ. The CDR3 is made up of 13 amino acids. The V gene lost 5 bases and the J gene lost 5 bases, with 12 bases spanning the gap. The CDR3 here is CASSKVEGDTQYF. CDR3 coding DNA: TGCGCCAGCAGTAAGGTGGAGGGAGATACGCAGTATTTT.

The chain has TRBV6-5 and TRBJ2-5; D remains unclear. Trimming cost V 2 bases and J 5 bases, with 12 bases left between them. CDR3 size: 14 residues. Germline V gives CDR1 MNHEY, CDR2 SVGAGI. CDR3: CASSYPQTTETQYF. CDR3 coding DNA: TGTGCCAGCAGTTACCCACAGACAACGGAGACCCAGTACTTC.

The chain is built from TRBV6-5 and TRBJ2-1, with a tentative D call TRBD2 (6 bases). The V and J ends lost 8 bases and 6 bases respectively, with 14 bases between them. CDR3 size: 13 residues. Germline CDR1 reads MNHEY; CDR2 reads SVGAGI. This CDR3 is CASGAGSFNEQFF. CDR3 DNA: TGTGCCAGCGGAGCGGGTTCGTTCAATGAGCAGTTCTTC.

The chain recombines TRBV24-1 with TRBJ2-3; D may be TRBD1 (5 bases). CDR1 is KGHDR, CDR2 SFDVKD, per germline. Trimming shortened V by 0 bases and J by 0 bases, and 9 bases separated the two germline ends. This CDR3 has 16 residues. Here the CDR3 reads CATSDLQGSSTDTQYF. CDR3 bases: TGTGCCACCAGTGATTTGCAGGGCTCTAGCACAGATACGCAGTATTTT.

The chain is built from TRBV12-3 or TRBV12-4 and TRBJ1-1; D unclear. This CDR3 comprises 12 residues. V dropped 7 bases and J dropped 1 base, with 7 bases sitting between them. CDR3 loop: CASTVSNTEAFF. The CDR3 DNA reads TGTGCCAGCACTGTTTCGAACACTGAAGCTTTCTTT.

This chain's CDR3 is CASSLAPRSFSYEQYF. CDR3 nucleotide sequence: TGTGCCAGCAGTTTGGCACCCCGGAGTTTTTCGTACGAGCAGTACTTC. The chain uses TRBV27 and TRBJ2-7; D gene uncertain. Germline values: CDR1 MNHEY, CDR2 SMNVEV (reference sequence). V lost 3 bases to trimming and J lost 4 bases, with 19 bases between them. The CDR3 spans 16 residues.

A word on this clone: The sample carries other DNA sequences with the same CDR3. CDR3 in amino acids: CASSQGRGGYEQYF. For the CDR3, the DNA is TGTGCCAGCAGCCAAGGCCGGGGGGGATACGAGCAGTACTTC. The chain is built from TRBV3-1 (or the pseudogene TRBV3-2) and TRBJ2-7; 8 bases align to TRBD2. The length of the CDR3 is 14 residues. Germline lookup yields CDR1 LGHDT and CDR2 YNNKEL (reference sequence). V shed 1 base, J shed 4 bases, and the junction held 3 bases outside the gene matches.

This chain connects TRBV19 to TRBJ2-2; D perhaps matches TRBD2 (7 bases). Germline CDR1 and CDR2: LNHDA and SQIVND (reference sequence). The V and J ends lost 6 bases and 7 bases respectively, with 18 bases between them. This CDR3 is built from 15 residues. This CDR3 is CASREGGGKDGELFF. The CDR3 DNA sequence: TGTGCCAGTAGGGAGGGCGGGGGCAAAGACGGGGAGCTGTTTTTT.

The chain has TRBV19 and TRBJ2-4, with TRBD1 as a possible D gene (6 bases). Germline values: CDR1 LNHDA, CDR2 SQIVND (reference sequence). This CDR3 contains 14 residues. V lost 9 bases and J lost 4, with 16 bases in between. CDR3 in amino acids: CASLPDRPKNIQYF. The CDR3, as DNA: TGTGCCAGCTTACCGGACAGACCTAAAAACATTCAGTACTTC.

The genes are TRBV19 and TRBJ2-3, with 10 bases fitting TRBD2. Germline V gives CDR1 LNHDA, CDR2 SQIVND (reference sequence). With 3 bases clipped from V and 1 base from J, the junction kept 1 base outside the gene matches. CDR3 length: 15 residues. CDR3 amino acids: CASSILAGGTDTQYF. The DNA of the CDR3 is TGTGCCAGTAGTATTCTAGCGGGGGGCACAGATACGCAGTATTTT.

The chain recombines TRBV27 with TRBJ1-4, with no clear D. Trimming left V 7 bases short and J 3 bases short, with 9 bases between. Per the germline V gene, CDR1 is MNHEY and CDR2 is SMNVEV (reference sequence). The CDR3 loop spans 13 amino acids. The CDR3 DNA reads TGTGCCAGCAAAGAGAGCGCTAATGAAAAACTGTTTTTT. It is translated as CASKESANEKLFF.

This chain uses TRBV30 with TRBJ1-2; tentative D call: TRBD1 (5 bases). V was pared by 3 bases and J by 4 bases, with 9 bases between. The CDR3 totals 12 residues. From germline, CDR1 is GTSNPN and CDR2 SVGIG (reference sequence). CDR3 in amino acids: CAWRRGGYGYTF. The CDR3 DNA follows: TGTGCCTGGAGAAGGGGTGGCTATGGCTACACCTTC.

The J gene is TRBJ1-6, the V gene TRBV3-1 (or the pseudogene TRBV3-2); tentative D call: TRBD1 (5 bases). The V gene's germline CDR1 is LGHDT and CDR2 YNNKEL (reference sequence). Trimming took off 3 bases at V and 4 bases at J, with 16 bases between the two ends. The CDR3 loop spans 17 amino acids. The CDR3 coding sequence is TGTGCCAGCAGCCACGGACAAGGCGCATTTTATAATTCACCCCTCCACTTT. Protein: CASSHGQGAFYNSPLHF.

This chain uses TRBV19 with TRBJ2-1; D not resolved. This CDR3 has 16 amino acids. The germline V and J ends were trimmed by 4 bases and 6 bases, with 19 bases remaining between them. Germline values: CDR1 LNHDA, CDR2 SQIVND (reference sequence). CDR3 in DNA: TGTGCCAGTAGTAAGGCAGGCGTGTGGTTTTTCAATGAGCAGTTCTTC. Its translation is CASSKAGVWFFNEQFF.

The CDR3 DNA is TGTGCCAGCAGTTTGGGAGGGAATGGCGAGCAGTACTTC. Translation: CASSLGGNGEQYF. The chain is built from TRBV27 and TRBJ2-7, with TRBD2 matching 7 bases. The ends lost 3 bases at V and 6 bases at J; junction bases unmatched: 5. Germline V CDR1 and CDR2: MNHEY, SMNVEV (reference sequence). The CDR3 has 13 residues.

In this sample, this clone turned up once. V is TRBV5-1 and J is TRBJ2-7; 9 bases align to TRBD1. The CDR3 is made up of 14 amino acids. The germline V gene encodes CDR1 SGHRS and CDR2 YFSETQ. Germline trimming cut 5 bases from V and 4 bases from J; bases unmatched to any gene: 7. CDR3 region: CASRFGTGSYEQYF. The CDR3 DNA reads as TGCGCCAGCAGATTTGGGACAGGGTCATACGAGCAGTACTTC. Complete variable domain (other parts from reference TRBV5-1 and TRBJ2-7): KAGVTQTPRYLIKTRGQQVTLSCSPISGHRSVSWYQQTPGQGLQFLFEYFSETQRNKGNFPGRFSGRQFSNSRSEMNVSTLELGDSALYLCASRFGTGSYEQYFGPGTRLTVT.

The chain uses TRBV12-3 or TRBV12-4 and TRBJ2-5; D is possibly TRBD2 (6 bases). Trimming pared 2 bases from V and 4 bases from J, leaving 8 bases between. This CDR3 is 13 amino acids long. DNA for the CDR3: TGTGCCAGCAGTTTACTGGAGGGAGAGACCCAGTACTTC. It is translated as CASSLLEGETQYF.

The V gene is TRBV18, the J gene TRBJ1-5; D is unresolved. CDR1 is KGHSH and CDR2 is LQKENI in the germline V gene. V lost 4 bases and J lost 5, with 9 bases in between. The CDR3 length is 13 residues. CDR3 region: CASSLGRDQPQHF. The CDR3 bases are TGTGCCAGCTCACTAGGGAGAGATCAGCCCCAGCATTTT.

This chain links TRBV25-1 with TRBJ1-1; possible D gene TRBD1, 6 bases. The germline V gene has CDR1 MGHDK and CDR2 SYGVNS. The CDR3 covers 14 residues. V shed 4 bases and J shed 3 bases, with 12 bases lying between them. For the CDR3, the DNA is TGTGCCAGCAGTGCCCGAAACAGGGACACTGAAGCTTTCTTT. Its translation: CASSARNRDTEAFF.

The V and J genes are TRBV5-4 and TRBJ1-2; TRBD1 is a possible D gene (5 bases). Germline V gene lookup returns CDR1 SGHNT and CDR2 YYREEE (reference sequence). CDR3 length equals 17 residues. Trimming stripped 4 bases from V and 1 base from J, with 20 bases between. The CDR3 DNA reads as TGTGCCAGCAGCCCACCCGGGACCGCCACTTTTAACTATGGCTACACCTTC. Amino acid sequence: CASSPPGTATFNYGYTF. Combining the CDR3 with reference TRBV5-4 and TRBJ1-2 gives the whole variable domain ETGVTQSPTHLIKTRGQQVTLRCSSQSGHNTVSWYQQALGQGPQFIFQYYREEENGRGNFPPRFSGLQFPNYSSELNVNALELDDSALYLCASSPPGTATFNYGYTFGSGTRLTVV.

V and J are TRBV30 and TRBJ2-7, with D unresolved. Per germline, CDR1 GTSNPN and CDR2 SVGIG (reference sequence). V was cut by 5 bases and J by 5 bases, with 13 bases left in between. CDR3 length: 12 residues. The CDR3 sequence is CAWRVVSHEQYF. The DNA of the CDR3 is TGTGCCTGGCGGGTAGTTTCCCACGAGCAGTACTTC.

The genes are TRBV6-5 and TRBJ1-4; a weak D match, TRBD1 (5 bases). Germline-derived CDR1 and CDR2 are MNHEY and SVGAGI. The V end lost 5 bases, the J end lost 8 bases, and 18 bases lay between the germline ends. The CDR3 is made up of 15 amino acids. The CDR3 spells CASSPSGGSQEKLFF. CDR3 in DNA: TGTGCCAGCAGTCCCAGCGGGGGGAGTCAAGAAAAACTGTTTTTT.

This chain links TRBV7-2 with TRBJ2-5, with 7 nucleotides matching TRBD1. The V gene end was trimmed by 4 bases and the J gene end by 5 bases; junction bases not matched to a gene: 7. Germline values: CDR1 SGHTA, CDR2 FQGNSA. The CDR3 has 14 residues. The CDR3 loop reads CASSSRTGSETQYF. Written as DNA, the CDR3 is TGTGCCAGCAGCTCCCGGACAGGCTCGGAGACCCAGTACTTC.